This entry lists 14 T cell receptor beta chains sequenced from one sample in a study of OX40 agonist ivuxolimab in advanced cancers. Profiled with immunoSEQ multiplex PCR; TCRdb holds only in-frame clones, not every one. Counted here are roughly 46,000 clones, around 89% occurring once; the ten biggest clones make up approximately 12%. The starting material was CD4+ or CD8+ T cells sorted from blood, obtained in a trial of the OX40 agonist ivuxolimab. The receptors shown here come from an adult with an advanced solid tumor such as melanoma, head and neck, liver or kidney cancer.

The CDR3 DNA reads as TGTGCCAGCAGGGAAGGGACAGGGGGTAACTACGAGCAGTACTTC. Translation gives CASREGTGGNYEQYF. This chain joins TRBV7-2 and TRBJ2-7; 11 bases line up with TRBD1. V was pared by 6 bases and J by 3 bases, with 7 bases of the junction left unmatched. Looked up from germline, CDR1 is SGHTA and CDR2 is FQGNSA. This CDR3 is built from 15 residues.

The chain joins TRBV6-5 to TRBJ1-5; TRBD1 might be the D (6 bases). Trimming removed 2 bases from V and 3 bases from J, with 11 bases in between. The CDR3 length is 15 residues. CDR1 and CDR2 from the germline V gene are MNHEY and SVGAGI. CDR3 DNA: TGTGCCAGCAGTTACAGCAGGGGTAACAATCAGCCCCAGCATTTT. This translates into CASSYSRGNNQPQHF.

A note on this clone: Germline is not matched at one junction end, which may reflect a read error. The rearrangement joins TRBV29-1 to TRBJ2-3, with TRBD2 identical over 9 bases. The germline V gene encodes CDR1 SQVTM and CDR2 ANQGSEA. CDR3 length: 17 amino acids. The CDR3 region is CSGEGLDAGGPGDTQYF. In DNA, the CDR3 is TGCAGCGGTGAAGGGTTGGACGCGGGAGGGCCGGGCGATACGCAGTATTTT.

V usage is TRBV6-5 and J usage is TRBJ1-1, with TRBD1 matching 10 bases. The length of the CDR3 is 14 residues. The V gene's germline CDR1 is MNHEY and CDR2 SVGAGI. J was trimmed by 5 bases and V by 4 bases; bases with no gene match: 4. CDR3 coding DNA: TGTGCCAGCAGTTGGGACAGGGGAAAAACTGAAGCTTTCTTT. It translates to CASSWDRGKTEAFF.

This clone was counted between two and nine times. CDR3 nucleotide sequence: TGTGCCAGCAGTGACTTCTCTCTCCCCCTCCACTTT. Translation gives CASSDFSLPLHF. V and J are TRBV2 and TRBJ1-6; no definite D call. Between the trimmed V and J ends, which lost 3 bases and 13 bases, there was a span of 10 bases. This CDR3 is built from 12 residues. Germline values: CDR1 SNHLY, CDR2 FYNNEI.

This chain connects TRBV28 to TRBJ1-4; a possible D gene is TRBD1 (5 bases). CDR1 is MDHEN and CDR2 is SYDVKM in the germline V gene. V dropped 3 bases and J dropped 7 bases, with 9 bases sitting between them. The CDR3 length is 13 residues. CDR3 amino acids: CASSFQGGEKLFF. The CDR3 region has the DNA TGTGCCAGCAGTTTCCAGGGTGGTGAAAAACTGTTTTTT. Full variable domain (outside the CDR3, taken from reference TRBV28 and TRBJ1-4): DVKVTQSSRYLVKRTGEKVFLECVQDMDHENMFWYRQDPGLGLRLIYFSYDVKMKEKGDIPEGYSVSREKKERFSLILESASTNQTSMYLCASSFQGGEKLFFGSGTQLSVL.

The gene calls are TRBV6-5 and TRBJ2-1; D is possibly TRBD1 or TRBD2 (6 bases each). Germline CDR1 MNHEY, CDR2 SVGAGI. V was clipped by 2 bases and J by 2 bases, with 7 bases between them. The length of the CDR3 is 14 residues. The CDR3 coding sequence is TGTGCCAGCAGTTACAGGGGGGCCTACAATGAGCAGTTCTTC. Protein: CASSYRGAYNEQFF.

The rearrangement links TRBV6-6 to TRBJ2-1, with D unresolved. Germline CDR1 and CDR2: MNHNY and SVGAGI (reference sequence). The V end was cut by 6 bases, the J end by 4 bases, with 13 bases between. This CDR3 is 14 amino acids long. CDR3 bases: TGTGCCAGCAGCTACCGGGCGGTTTACAATGAGCAGTTCTTC. This gives the protein CASSYRAVYNEQFF.

This chain connects TRBV7-9 to TRBJ1-1; D is undetermined. V gave up 1 base and J gave up 1 base, with 7 bases separating them. The CDR3 covers 14 residues. Germline V CDR1 and CDR2: SEHNR, FQNEAQ (reference sequence). CDR3 region: CASSLEGGNTEAFF. CDR3 DNA sequence: TGTGCCAGCAGCTTAGAAGGCGGGAACACTGAAGCTTTCTTT.

The chain joins TRBV7-3 to TRBJ2-3; 7 bases match TRBD2. CDR3 length: 15 residues. After removal of 5 bases from V and 1 base from J, the junction contained 6 bases not matched to a gene. Germline V gene sequence: CDR1 SGHTA, CDR2 FQGTGA. CDR3 DNA sequence: TGTGCCAGCAGCCCCCTGGGGGGGGGCACAGATACGCAGTATTTT. Its protein product is CASSPLGGGTDTQYF. Looking up the rest from reference TRBV7-3 and TRBJ2-3 gives the full variable domain: GAGVSQTPSNKVTEKGKYVELRCDPISGHTALYWYRQSLGQGPEFLIYFQGTGAADDSGLPNDRFFAVRPEGSVSTLKIQRTERGDSAVYLCASSPLGGGTDTQYFGPGTRLTVL.

V and J are TRBV28 and TRBJ1-5; perhaps TRBD1 as D (5 bases). The length of the CDR3 is 16 residues. Germline lookup yields CDR1 MDHEN and CDR2 SYDVKM. The V end lost 5 bases, the J end lost 3 bases, and 17 bases lay between the germline ends. Written as DNA, the CDR3 is TGTGCCAGCAGTCTCGGACAATTTCTCCCCAATCAGCCCCAGCATTTT. Protein product: CASSLGQFLPNQPQHF.

In the case of this clone: Its ends do not fully match the called genes, so a read error is possible. This chain joins TRBV7-7 and TRBJ2-5, with 7 bases fitting TRBD2. The CDR3 runs 14 residues. Germline V gene sequence: CDR1 SSHAT, CDR2 FNYEAQ (reference sequence). The CDR3, as DNA: TGTGCTAGCAGCCAGTGGGGAGGGGCGGAGACCCAGTACTTC. Protein sequence: CASSQWGGAETQYF.

The rearrangement joins TRBV28 to TRBJ2-7; the D gene could be TRBD1 or TRBD2 (5 bases each). With 1 base removed from V and 0 bases from J, the gap between germline ends came to 10 bases. This CDR3 spans 15 amino acids. The germline V gene encodes CDR1 MDHEN and CDR2 SYDVKM. For the CDR3, the DNA is TGTGCCAGCAGTTTATCGGGACCTGGCTCCTACGAGCAGTACTTC. Its protein product is CASSLSGPGSYEQYF.

The gene calls are TRBV7-2 and TRBJ1-2; possibly TRBD1 for D (5 bases). CDR1 SGHTA and CDR2 FQGNSA come from the germline V gene. The V end was cut by 5 bases, the J end by 5 bases, with 18 bases between. The CDR3 has 15 residues. CDR3 sequence: CASSPHAGIRYGYTF. In nucleotides, the CDR3 is TGTGCCAGCAGCCCCCATGCAGGGATTAGGTATGGCTACACCTTC.